The 10 T cell receptor beta chains below all came from one sample that was sequenced in a study of Tregs in tolerant kidney transplant recipients. Recipients received nonmyeloablative bone marrow transplants from related graft donors, with transient mixed chimerism. Sequenced by immunoSEQ multiplex PCR; TCRdb stores in-frame clones only, minus some. Among roughly 50,000 clones listed, roughly 90% were seen once. The specimen comprised CD8+ T cells from blood (PBMCs), sampled 12 months after the transplant. These receptors originate from a human patient who received a combined kidney and bone marrow transplant. Some T cells may be graft donor cells.

A single count supports this clone. This chain links TRBV7-9 with TRBJ1-4; D possibly corresponds to TRBD1 (5 bases). The germline V gene has CDR1 SEHNR and CDR2 FQNEAQ (reference sequence). CDR3 length: 16 residues. V lost 1 base and J lost 7, with 16 bases in between. The CDR3 DNA reads as TGTGCCAGCAGCTTAGACGGAGAAGGGGTTGGTGAAAAACTGTTTTTT. It specifies CASSLDGEGVGEKLFF.

The chain's CDR3 is CASSSIPRRAGNEQFF. CDR3 DNA sequence: TGTGCCAGCAGCTCGATTCCCCGGAGGGCCGGGAATGAGCAGTTCTTC. This chain uses TRBV7-8 with TRBJ2-1; a weak D match, TRBD2 (6 bases). Germline-derived CDR1 and CDR2 are SGHVS and FQNEAQ. V lost 4 bases and J 7 bases, leaving 20 bases between the germline ends. This CDR3 has 16 amino acids.

The chain is built from TRBV7-3 and TRBJ2-7, with 7 bases identical to TRBD1. The V gene end was trimmed by 5 bases and the J gene end by 6 bases; junction bases not matched to a gene: 10. This CDR3 is built from 14 residues. Germline V gives CDR1 SGHTA, CDR2 FQGTGA. CDR3: CASSPRDSLGEQYF. The CDR3 DNA follows: TGTGCCAGCAGCCCCCGGGACAGCCTGGGCGAGCAGTACTTC.

In its sample, this clone was seen once. The chain joins TRBV2 to TRBJ1-1, with D possibly TRBD1 on 6 matching bases. Trimming removed 4 bases at V and 0 bases at J, with 18 bases between. The CDR3 is 17 residues long. Germline CDR1 and CDR2: SNHLY and FYNNEI. CDR3 sequence: CASSGSRGHTMNTEAFF. The CDR3 nucleotides read TGTGCCAGCAGTGGAAGCAGGGGTCATACCATGAACACTGAAGCTTTCTTT. The whole variable domain, remainder taken from reference TRBV2 and TRBJ1-1, is EPEVTQTPSHQVTQMGQEVILRCVPISNHLYFYWYRQILGQKVEFLVSFYNNEISEKSEIFDDQFSVERPDGSNFTLKIRSTKLEDSAMYFCASSGSRGHTMNTEAFFGQGTRLTVV.

V is TRBV15 and J is TRBJ2-2, with no clear D. Trimming removed 7 bases at V and 1 base at J, with 16 bases between. The germline V gene encodes CDR1 LNHNV and CDR2 YYDKDF (reference sequence). The length of the CDR3 is 16 residues. The CDR3 region has the DNA TGTGCCACCATATGCGTAGCCAAGGAGAACACCGGGGAGCTGTTTTTT. Its protein product is CATICVAKENTGELFF.

The chain combines TRBV11-2 with TRBJ2-1; 12 nucleotides match TRBD2. The CDR3 totals 15 residues. Losses at the gene ends were 8 bases for V and 6 bases for J; bases not matched to a gene: 8. Per the germline V gene, CDR1 is SGHAT and CDR2 is FQNNGV. The DNA of the CDR3 is TGTGCCAGCGGCAAGACTAGCGGGGGCCCCAATGAGCAGTTCTTC. It specifies CASGKTSGGPNEQFF.

As concerns this clone: Other DNA sequences of this sample code for an identical CDR3. The genes are TRBV15 and TRBJ1-6; D might be TRBD1 (5 bases). Germline V gives CDR1 LNHNV, CDR2 YYDKDF (reference sequence). V was clipped by 1 base and J by 2 bases, with 12 bases between them. The CDR3 consists of 17 residues. Written as DNA, the CDR3 is TGTGCCACCAGCAGAGCAACGGCAGGGCCCTATAATTCACCCCTCCACTTT. It translates to CATSRATAGPYNSPLHF.

The rearrangement links TRBV7-9 to TRBJ2-7; 9 nucleotides line up with TRBD2. The CDR3 is 15 amino acids. Germline V gene data show CDR1 as SEHNR and CDR2 as FQNEAQ (reference sequence). With V trimmed by 5 bases and J by 4 bases, 9 bases remained unmatched. CDR3 sequence (DNA): TGTGCCAGCAGCGCCGGGACTAGCTTTTTATACGAGCAGTACTTC. This encodes CASSAGTSFLYEQYF.

Turning to this clone: Compared with germline, one end of the junction differs, possibly owing to a read error. This CDR3 is also generated by other DNA sequences in the sample. The gene calls are TRBV11-2 and TRBJ2-2; TRBD1 agrees at 8 bases. The CDR3 is 15 amino acids. The germline CDR1 and CDR2 sequences are SGHAT and FQNNGV. The DNA for the CDR3 is TGCGCCAGCAGCTTAGTCACAGGGGGTATTGGGGAGCTGTTTTTT. The encoded protein is CASSLVTGGIGELFF.

V and J are TRBV4-1 and TRBJ2-3, with 11 positions matching TRBD2. Germline V gene data show CDR1 as MGHRA and CDR2 as YSYEKL. Losses at the gene ends were 4 bases for V and 0 bases for J; bases not matched to a gene: 9. The CDR3 sequence is 18 residues long. For the CDR3, the DNA is TGCGCCAGCAGCCTCGTACAGGGGACTAGCGGTAGCACAGATACGCAGTATTTT. Translated: CASSLVQGTSGSTDTQYF.